The sequence of this T cell receptor beta chain was determined in a study of T cell responses to AZD1222 COVID-19 vaccine. Study-wide findings and caveats: In a largely white British group with more females than males, clonal diversity was possibly underestimated.

A note on this clone: Its antigen is unknown.

Produced via immunoSEQ multiplex PCR; TCRdb's table is partial and in-frame only. The data contain 110,000 to 150,000 clones, roughly 88% of them singletons. V gave up 2 bases and J gave up 7 bases, with 9 bases separating them. The germline V gene has CDR1 KGHSH and CDR2 LQKENI. The CDR3 spans 14 residues. This sequence joins TRBV18 and TRBJ1-6, with D possibly matching TRBD1 (6 bases). The receptor comes from an adult in good health. The specimen was peripheral blood, collected on day 0 of AZD1222 vaccination. This CDR3 is CASSPRGANSPLHF. For the CDR3, the DNA is TGTGCCAGCTCACCAAGGGGGGCGAATTCACCCCTCCACTTT.